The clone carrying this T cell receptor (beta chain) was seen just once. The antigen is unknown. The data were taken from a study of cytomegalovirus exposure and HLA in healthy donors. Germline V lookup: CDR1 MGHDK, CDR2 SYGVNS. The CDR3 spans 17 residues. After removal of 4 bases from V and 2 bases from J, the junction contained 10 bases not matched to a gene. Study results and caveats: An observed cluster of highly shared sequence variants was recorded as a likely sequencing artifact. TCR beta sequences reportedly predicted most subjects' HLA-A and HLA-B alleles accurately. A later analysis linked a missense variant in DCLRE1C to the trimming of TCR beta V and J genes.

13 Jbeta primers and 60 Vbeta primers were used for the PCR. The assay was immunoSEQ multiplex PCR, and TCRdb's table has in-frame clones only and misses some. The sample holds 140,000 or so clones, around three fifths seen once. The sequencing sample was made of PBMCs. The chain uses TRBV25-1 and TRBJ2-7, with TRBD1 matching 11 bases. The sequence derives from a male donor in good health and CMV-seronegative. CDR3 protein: CASSVGAPGQGAYEQYF. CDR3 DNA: TGTGCCAGCAGTGTGGGGGCCCCGGGACAGGGGGCCTACGAGCAGTACTTC.